The sample holds a few counts of the clone carrying this T cell receptor beta chain. What it binds is unknown. The study reverse transcribed the entire isolated RNA, so it sequenced expressed TCRB transcripts. Data came from immunoSEQ multiplex PCR; TCRdb stores just in-frame clones and leaves some out. This sample has fewer than 350,000 clones, with approximately 16% found just once. The data were obtained in a study of beta chain features in type 1 diabetes. The study, taken as a whole, reports: Researchers report that Type 1 diabetes patients had moderately but significantly shorter TCRB CDR3s across all four CD4+ subsets.

V was trimmed by 7 bases and J by 0 bases, leaving 9 bases between them. This CDR3 is built from 12 residues. Per the germline V gene, CDR1 is SQVTM and CDR2 is ANQGSEA. This chain joins TRBV29-1 and TRBJ1-1; D is perhaps TRBD1 (5 bases). The sequence derives from a young man with type 1 diabetes. The sequenced sample was naive CD4+ T cells from blood. CDR3 loop: CSGGLMNTEAFF. In nucleotides, the CDR3 is TGCAGCGGGGGCTTGATGAACACTGAAGCTTTCTTT.